What follows are 22 T cell receptor beta chains derived from one specimen sequenced in a study of cytomegalovirus exposure and HLA in healthy donors. The study ran its PCR with 60 Vbeta and 13 Jbeta primers. Assay used: immunoSEQ multiplex PCR; TCRdb lists only in-frame clones, some missing. The repertoire consists of more than 150,000 clones, with 81% occurring once and the leading ten covering approximately 3.8%. The sample comprised PBMCs. The source is a man in his fifties or sixties in good health and CMV-seronegative.

This clone was counted between two and nine times. Germline is not matched at one junction end, which may reflect a read error. This chain uses TRBV7-2 with TRBJ2-1; 7 nucleotides match TRBD2. Germline V gene sequence: CDR1 SGHTA, CDR2 FQGNSA. This CDR3 contains 16 residues. The CDR3 reads CASSDPPAGYYDEQFF. CDR3 coding DNA: TGTGCCAGCAGCGACCCCCCAGCGGGGTACTACGATGAGCAGTTCTTC. The full variable domain, rest sourced from reference TRBV7-2 and TRBJ2-1, is GAGVSQSPSNKVTEKGKDVELRCDPISGHTALYWYRQSLGQGLEFLIYFQGNSAPDKSGLPSDRFSAERTGGSVSTLTIQRTQQEDSAVYLCASSDPPAGYYDEQFFGPGTRLTVL.

The V call is TRBV6-5, the J call TRBJ2-5; perhaps TRBD2 as D (6 bases). The J call may be incorrect, as the DNA end agrees better with TRBJ2-7. CDR3 length: 13 residues. Germline CDR1 and CDR2: MNHEY and SVGAGI. DNA of the CDR3: TGTGCCAGCAGTTACCTTGGGACTTACGAGCAGTACTTC. It translates to CASSYLGTYEQYF.

In the case of this clone: The identical CDR3 is also encoded by other nucleotide sequences in the sample. The gene calls are TRBV30 and TRBJ1-1; the match to TRBD1 covers 7 bases. J was trimmed by 1 base and V by 3 bases; bases with no gene match: 5. CDR3 size: 14 residues. CDR1 is GTSNPN, CDR2 SVGIG, per germline (reference sequence). CDR3 in DNA: TGTGCCTGGAGCGGGACAGCTCGGAACACTGAAGCTTTCTTT. It yields the protein CAWSGTARNTEAFF.

The chain recombines TRBV12-5 with TRBJ2-1; 13 nucleotides agree with TRBD2. V shed 1 base and J 7 bases; nucleotides not matched to a gene: 10. Germline V gene lookup returns CDR1 LGHNT and CDR2 FRNRAP. The CDR3 totals 18 residues. The CDR3 protein is CASGLGTWTSGGGNEQFF. The DNA for the CDR3 is TGTGCTAGTGGTTTGGGTACCTGGACTAGCGGGGGAGGTAATGAGCAGTTCTTC.

The chain carries TRBV28 and TRBJ2-2; maybe TRBD2 (5 bases). This CDR3 region has 13 residues. Germline V CDR1 and CDR2: MDHEN, SYDVKM. V lost 6 bases and J 5 bases, leaving 10 bases between the germline ends. CDR3 sequence (DNA): TGTGCCAGCAGAGAACTAGTGACCGGGGAGCTGTTTTTT. Residues: CASRELVTGELFF.

To note about this clone: At one end the junction does not follow the germline gene, possibly because of a read error. The chain recombines TRBV7-9 with TRBJ2-1, with 9 positions matching TRBD1. The germline V gene has CDR1 SEHNR and CDR2 FQNEAQ (reference sequence). The CDR3 extends over 15 amino acids. The CDR3 is CSSSTDRGVYNEQFF. DNA for the CDR3: TGTTCCAGCAGCACGGACAGGGGAGTTTACAATGAGCAGTTCTTC.

The rearrangement links TRBV6-6 to TRBJ2-2; D is uncertain. The germline V gene has CDR1 MNHNY and CDR2 SVGAGI (reference sequence). V shed 6 bases and J shed 4 bases, with 6 bases lying between them. The CDR3 runs 12 residues. CDR3 DNA: TGTGCCAGCAGACAGTTCACCGGGGAGCTGTTTTTT. It yields the protein CASRQFTGELFF.

This clone was seen only once. The rearrangement uses TRBV27 and TRBJ2-2; possibly TRBD1 for D (5 bases). The CDR3 covers 16 residues. Trimming left V 5 bases short and J 1 base short, with 14 bases between. CDR1 is MNHEY, CDR2 SMNVEV, per germline (reference sequence). The CDR3 sequence is CASSDQGARNTGELFF. The CDR3 region has the DNA TGTGCCAGCAGTGACCAGGGCGCAAGGAACACCGGGGAGCTGTTTTTT.

The rearrangement joins TRBV10-3 to TRBJ1-2, with D perhaps matching TRBD1 (5 bases). This CDR3 spans 11 amino acids. Germline V gives CDR1 ENHRY, CDR2 SYGVKD. V gave up 5 bases and J gave up 8 bases, with 9 bases separating them. CDR3 in amino acids: CAISRGTGYTF. In DNA, the CDR3 is TGTGCCATCAGTCGGGGGACCGGCTACACCTTC.

This rearrangement joins TRBV5-6 to TRBJ1-5, with 7 bases aligning to TRBD1. V gave up 5 bases and J gave up 5 bases; unmatched junction bases: 10. CDR3 length: 15 amino acids. Germline CDR1 is SGHDT and CDR2 is YYEEEE. Written as DNA, the CDR3 is TGTGCCAGCAGTCTCAGGGGGTTGGGGGATCAGCCCCAGCATTTT. It yields the protein CASSLRGLGDQPQHF.

This rearrangement joins TRBV6-6 to TRBJ1-1; the match to TRBD1 covers 7 bases. With V trimmed by 5 bases and J by 2 bases, 5 bases remained unmatched. Germline CDR1 MNHNY, CDR2 SVGAGI (reference sequence). The length of the CDR3 is 14 residues. This CDR3 is CASSHGTANTEAFF. The CDR3 nucleotides are TGTGCCAGCAGTCACGGGACAGCTAACACTGAAGCTTTCTTT.

V is TRBV27 and J is TRBJ1-5; 9 positions agree with TRBD1. J lost 6 bases, V lost 8 bases, and 8 bases had no gene match. The CDR3 contains 14 residues. Per the germline V gene, CDR1 is MNHEY and CDR2 is SMNVEV (reference sequence). DNA of the CDR3: TGTGCCAGCTGGGACAGGGTAATTGGTCAGCCCCAGCATTTT. This encodes CASWDRVIGQPQHF.

On this clone: One end of the junction is discordant with germline, which a read error may explain. This chain joins TRBV7-9 and TRBJ1-3, with no clear D. This CDR3 is built from 16 residues. Germline-derived CDR1 and CDR2 are SEHNR and FQNEAQ (reference sequence). The CDR3 sequence: CSSSLASGISGNTIYF. CDR3 bases: TGTTCCAGCAGCTTAGCTTCGGGTATCTCTGGAAACACCATATATTTT.

This chain connects TRBV15 to TRBJ1-1; D is perhaps TRBD1 (5 bases). CDR3 length equals 15 residues. Germline-derived CDR1 and CDR2 are LNHNV and YYDKDF (reference sequence). V lost 1 base and J 1 base, leaving 10 bases between the germline ends. CDR3 nucleotide sequence: TGTGCCACCAGCAGAGGAGATACAGGGAACACTGAAGCTTTCTTT. Protein sequence: CATSRGDTGNTEAFF.

This chain connects TRBV5-1 to TRBJ2-3, with 7 bases fitting TRBD2. V was pared by 3 bases and J by 3 bases, with 4 bases of the junction left unmatched. CDR1 SGHRS and CDR2 YFSETQ come from the germline V gene. The CDR3 sequence is 14 residues long. CDR3 amino acids: CASSSGGLTDTQYF. The CDR3, as DNA: TGCGCCAGCAGCTCGGGGGGACTAACAGATACGCAGTATTTT.

Written as DNA, the CDR3 is TGCGCCAGCAGCCAAGACCGCCCGGCCGGGGAGCTGTTTTTT. This translates into CASSQDRPAGELFF. This chain joins TRBV4-3 and TRBJ2-2; D is unclear. The V and J ends lost 0 bases and 6 bases respectively, with 8 bases between them. Germline V gene sequence: CDR1 LGHNA, CDR2 YSLEER. The CDR3 runs to 14 residues.

This CDR3 is CASSAGTDTGELFF. Here the CDR3 DNA reads TGTGCCAGCAGCGCCGGGACAGACACCGGGGAGCTGTTTTTT. The V call is TRBV7-9, the J call TRBJ2-2; 7 nucleotides match TRBD1. The CDR3 length is 14 residues. J lost 3 bases, V lost 5 bases, and 3 bases had no gene match. Looked up from germline, CDR1 is SEHNR and CDR2 is FQNEAQ (reference sequence).

The V and J genes are TRBV2 and TRBJ2-7, with TRBD1 as a possible D gene (6 bases). Germline V gene lookup returns CDR1 SNHLY and CDR2 FYNNEI. V lost 3 bases to trimming and J lost 4 bases, with 10 bases between them. The CDR3 covers 13 residues. CDR3: CASSDLDRYEQYF. Written as DNA, the CDR3 is TGTGCCAGCAGTGACCTTGACAGGTACGAGCAGTACTTC.

The J gene is TRBJ1-1, the V gene TRBV6-5; a weak D match, TRBD1 (6 bases). CDR3 length: 14 amino acids. V lost 1 base to trimming and J lost 2 bases, with 8 bases between them. Germline V gene data show CDR1 as MNHEY and CDR2 as SVGAGI. The CDR3 loop is CASSYLDSNTEAFF. The CDR3 DNA reads as TGTGCCAGCAGTTACTTGGACAGCAACACTGAAGCTTTCTTT.

The chain employs TRBV7-3 and TRBJ2-1, with TRBD2 matching 10 bases. CDR3 length: 15 residues. Trimming took 5 bases from V and 10 from J; bases not matched to a gene: 11. Germline assignment: CDR1 SGHTA and CDR2 FQGTGA. Here the CDR3 reads CASSRAGGLGSEQFF. In DNA form, the CDR3 reads TGTGCCAGCAGCAGAGCGGGGGGGTTAGGTTCCGAGCAGTTCTTC. Drawing the rest from reference TRBV7-3 and TRBJ2-1, the complete variable domain is GAGVSQTPSNKVTEKGKYVELRCDPISGHTALYWYRQSLGQGPEFLIYFQGTGAADDSGLPNDRFFAVRPEGSVSTLKIQRTERGDSAVYLCASSRAGGLGSEQFFGPGTRLTVL.

The rearrangement links TRBV4-3 to TRBJ1-1; a possible D gene is TRBD1 (5 bases). CDR1 and CDR2 (germline): LGHNA, YSLEER. The CDR3 totals 17 residues. Trimming shortened V by 0 bases and J by 4 bases, and 18 bases separated the two germline ends. CDR3 residues: CASSQDLSAQVSTEAFF. The CDR3 bases are TGCGCCAGCAGCCAAGATCTATCGGCACAGGTTAGCACTGAAGCTTTCTTT.

The rearrangement joins TRBV27 to TRBJ1-6; TRBD1 matches 11 bases. CDR3 length equals 14 residues. Germline values: CDR1 MNHEY, CDR2 SMNVEV (reference sequence). J lost 8 bases, V lost 6 bases, and 3 bases had no gene match. This chain's CDR3 is CASRPGQGDSPLHF. As DNA, the CDR3 is TGTGCCAGCAGGCCGGGACAGGGGGATTCACCCCTCCACTTT.